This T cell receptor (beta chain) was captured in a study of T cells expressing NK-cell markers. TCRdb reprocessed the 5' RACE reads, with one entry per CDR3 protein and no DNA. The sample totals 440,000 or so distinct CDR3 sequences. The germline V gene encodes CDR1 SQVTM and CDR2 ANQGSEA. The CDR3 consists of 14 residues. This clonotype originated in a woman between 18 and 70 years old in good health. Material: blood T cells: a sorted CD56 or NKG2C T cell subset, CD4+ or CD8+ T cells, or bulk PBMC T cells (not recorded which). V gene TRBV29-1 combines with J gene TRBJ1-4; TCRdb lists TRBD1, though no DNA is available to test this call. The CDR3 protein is CSALGGAGNEKLFF.